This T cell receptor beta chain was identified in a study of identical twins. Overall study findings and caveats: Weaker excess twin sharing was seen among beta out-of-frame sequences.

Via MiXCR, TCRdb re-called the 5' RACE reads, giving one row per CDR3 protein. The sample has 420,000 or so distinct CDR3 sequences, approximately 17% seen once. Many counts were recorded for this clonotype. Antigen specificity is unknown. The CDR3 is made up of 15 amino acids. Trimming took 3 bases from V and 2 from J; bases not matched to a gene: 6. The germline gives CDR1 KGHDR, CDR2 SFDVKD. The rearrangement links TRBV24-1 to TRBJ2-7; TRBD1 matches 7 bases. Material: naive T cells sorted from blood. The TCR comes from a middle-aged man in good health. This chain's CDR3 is CATSDPGDSTYEQYF. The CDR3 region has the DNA TGTGCCACCAGTGATCCCGGGGACAGTACCTACGAGCAGTACTTC.